These T cell receptor beta chains were read from a single sample in a study of blood T cell repertoires in COVID-19. Profiling relied on immunoSEQ multiplex PCR, and the TCRdb table lists in-frame clones only, not all of them. The sample gives around 100,000 clones, roughly nine tenths of which show up once; roughly 1.9% is in the top ten. The sequenced material came from peripheral blood. These receptors were obtained from a man aged 50 to 59 with active COVID-19. Each CDR3 is given with its conserved first and last residue. The D gene is left open where the match is weak. Clone sizes are given selectively: once, few, many, or a class where the clone is expanded.

CDR3,DNA,V,D,J,size
CASSLGQASGNTIYF,TGCGCCAGCAGCTTGGGCCAGGCCTCTGGAAACACCATATATTTT,TRBV5-1,NA,TRBJ1-3,NA
CATSRGRRQTQETQYF,TGTGCCACCAGCAGAGGACGGCGGCAGACTCAAGAGACCCAGTACTTC,TRBV15,NA,TRBJ2-5,NA
CASSLTGGERYGYTF,TGTGCCAGCAGCTTAACTGGAGGGGAGAGGTATGGCTACACCTTC,TRBV7-3,NA,TRBJ1-2,once
CAISEFPGLQSSYNEQFF,TGTGCCATCAGTGAGTTCCCGGGACTACAGAGCTCCTACAATGAGCAGTTCTTC,TRBV10-3,TRBD2,TRBJ2-1,NA
CASSDPGQGNTGELFF,TGCGCCAGCAGCGATCCGGGACAGGGGAACACCGGGGAGCTGTTTTTT,TRBV5-1,TRBD1,TRBJ2-2,NA
CASNAGQGGETQYF,TGTGCCAGCAACGCGGGACAGGGAGGGGAGACCCAGTACTTC,TRBV6-5,TRBD1,TRBJ2-5,NA
CASSLGPVDTEAFF,TGTGCCAGCAGCTTGGGCCCAGTGGACACTGAAGCTTTCTTT,TRBV11-3,NA,TRBJ1-1,NA
CASMVRGSRTDTQYF,TGTGCCAGTATGGTGCGGGGCTCGAGGACAGATACGCAGTATTTT,TRBV19,NA,TRBJ2-3,NA
CASSQGTEYNEQFF,TGTGCCAGCAGCCAGGGGACCGAATACAATGAGCAGTTCTTC,TRBV5-4,NA,TRBJ2-1,NA
CASSQGSGLYTDTQYF,TGCGCCAGCAGCCAAGGGTCTGGACTTTACACAGATACGCAGTATTTT,TRBV4-1,NA,TRBJ2-3,NA
CASSLEPAGTNEKLFF,TGCGCCAGCAGCTTGGAACCAGCGGGTACTAATGAAAAACTGTTTTTT,TRBV5-1,NA,TRBJ1-4,NA
CASSSWGQVRSYTF,TGTGCCAGCAGTTCTTGGGGACAGGTGAGGAGCTACACCTTC,TRBV6-5,TRBD1,TRBJ1-2,NA
CASSQAGVNEQFF,TGTGCCAGCAGCCAAGCGGGGGTCAATGAGCAGTTCTTC,TRBV3-1/TRBV3-2,NA,TRBJ2-1,NA
CASSLASKEQFF,TGCGCCAGCAGCTTGGCTAGCAAGGAGCAGTTCTTC,TRBV5-1,NA,TRBJ2-1,NA
CAWSGTSGRAGQFF,TGTGCCTGGAGTGGGACTAGCGGGAGGGCCGGGCAGTTCTTC,TRBV30,TRBD2,TRBJ2-1,NA
CASSLSGAMNTEAFF,TGTGCCAGCAGCTTGTCCGGAGCGATGAACACTGAAGCTTTCTTT,TRBV5-5,NA,TRBJ1-1,NA
CASSVRGRASGRQTGELFF,TGTGCCAGCAGCGTAAGGGGGAGGGCTAGCGGGAGACAGACCGGGGAGCTGTTTTTT,TRBV9,TRBD2,TRBJ2-2,NA
CASSVSFGQLYNEQFF,TGTGCCAGCAGTGTAAGTTTCGGACAGCTCTACAATGAGCAGTTCTTC,TRBV2,NA,TRBJ2-1,NA
CASSEGHSSTDTQYF,TGTGCCAGCAGTGAAGGACACTCTAGCACAGATACGCAGTATTTT,TRBV6-1,NA,TRBJ2-3,NA
CASSEGQGIINEQFF,TGTGCCAGCTCAGAGGGACAGGGGATCATCAATGAGCAGTTCTTC,TRBV18,TRBD1,TRBJ2-1,NA
CASSSLQGAKNIQYF,TGTGCCAGCAGCTCCCTACAGGGGGCCAAAAACATTCAGTACTTC,TRBV5-5,TRBD1,TRBJ2-4,NA
CASSPTGESYNEQFF,TGTGCCAGCAGCCCCACAGGGGAAAGCTACAATGAGCAGTTCTTC,TRBV7-9,TRBD1,TRBJ2-1,NA
CASSLRQGATYEQYF,TGCGCCAGCAGCCTTCGTCAGGGGGCCACCTACGAGCAGTACTTC,TRBV5-1,TRBD1,TRBJ2-7,NA
CSFRHEGDTQYF,TGCAGCTTTCGCCATGAGGGAGATACGCAGTATTTT,TRBV29-1,NA,TRBJ2-3,NA
CASSVEASGFLGELFF,TGTGCCAGCAGCGTAGAGGCATCAGGGTTTTTGGGGGAGCTGTTTTTT,TRBV9,NA,TRBJ2-2,NA